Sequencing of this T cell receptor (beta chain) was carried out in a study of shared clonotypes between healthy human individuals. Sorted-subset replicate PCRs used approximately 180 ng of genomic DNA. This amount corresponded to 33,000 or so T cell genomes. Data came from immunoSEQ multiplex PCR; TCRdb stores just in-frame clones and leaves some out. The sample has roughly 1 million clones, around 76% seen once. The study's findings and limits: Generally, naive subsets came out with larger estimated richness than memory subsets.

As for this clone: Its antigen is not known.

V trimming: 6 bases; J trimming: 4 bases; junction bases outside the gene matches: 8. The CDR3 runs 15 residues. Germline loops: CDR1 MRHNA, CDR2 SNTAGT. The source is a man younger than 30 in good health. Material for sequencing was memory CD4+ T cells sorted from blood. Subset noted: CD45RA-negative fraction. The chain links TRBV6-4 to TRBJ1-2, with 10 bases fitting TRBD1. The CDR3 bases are TGTGCCAGCAGCCCGACAGGGGGCGCGGGCTATGGCTACACCTTC. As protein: CASSPTGGAGYGYTF.